The 11 T cell receptor beta chains below come from one sample, sequenced in a study of blood T cell repertoires in COVID-19. Libraries were prepared by immunoSEQ multiplex PCR; TCRdb keeps only in-frame clonotypes and omits some of them. The table includes approximately 300,000 clones, about 85% detected once. The specimen was PBMCs or T cells enriched from blood (not recorded which). These receptors originate from a woman in her 30s who had been exposed to COVID-19.

The genes are TRBV28 and TRBJ1-2, with TRBD1 as a possible D gene (5 bases). The V and J ends lost 5 bases and 4 bases respectively, with 17 bases between them. This CDR3 has 15 amino acids. The germline CDR1 and CDR2 sequences are MDHEN and SYDVKM. CDR3 in DNA: TGTGCCAGCAGTCCTCTCCCCTTGGGGGGCTATGGCTACACCTTC. The encoded protein is CASSPLPLGGYGYTF.

This rearrangement joins TRBV19 to TRBJ2-3; TRBD2 aligns across 9 bases. The CDR3 has 19 residues. V was pared by 3 bases and J by 0 bases, with 13 bases of the junction left unmatched. CDR1 LNHDA and CDR2 SQIVND come from the germline V gene (reference sequence). In nucleotides, the CDR3 is TGTGCCAGTAGTATCCCAAGCGGGGGGCTCCGGAAAAGCACAGATACGCAGTATTTT. Translation gives CASSIPSGGLRKSTDTQYF.

This chain joins TRBV19 and TRBJ2-3, with TRBD2 identical over 8 bases. The CDR3 spans 16 residues. The V gene end was trimmed by 3 bases and the J gene end by 2 bases; junction bases not matched to a gene: 7. CDR1 and CDR2 (germline): LNHDA, SQIVND (reference sequence). DNA for the CDR3: TGTGCCAGTAGTATGAACAGCGGGGGACCCACAGATACGCAGTATTTT. Translation gives CASSMNSGGPTDTQYF.

Concerning this clone itself: The sample holds other DNA sequences that translate to the same CDR3. This chain uses TRBV15 with TRBJ1-5; D might be TRBD1 (5 bases). Germline loops: CDR1 LNHNV, CDR2 YYDKDF (reference sequence). The germline V and J ends were trimmed by 2 bases and 1 base, with 9 bases remaining between them. The CDR3 has 15 residues. The CDR3 sequence is CATSRSGGSNQPQHF. The CDR3 DNA is TGTGCCACCAGCAGATCGGGGGGGAGCAATCAGCCCCAGCATTTT.

This sequence joins TRBV19 and TRBJ1-5; D remains unclear. The germline CDR1 and CDR2 sequences are LNHDA and SQIVND (reference sequence). The CDR3 runs 14 residues. Trimming cost V 3 bases and J 6 bases, with 12 bases left between them. The CDR3 DNA is TGTGCCAGTAGTATTGATCGGGGTATTCAGCCCCAGCATTTT. Protein sequence: CASSIDRGIQPQHF.

The genes are TRBV14 and TRBJ1-6; the D is unclear. Looked up from germline, CDR1 is SGHDN and CDR2 is FVKESK. This CDR3 contains 13 residues. V lost 1 base to trimming and J lost 7 bases, with 5 bases between them. The DNA of the CDR3 is TGTGCCAGCAGCCAAGCCCTGAATTCACCCCTCCACTTT. This sequence encodes CASSQALNSPLHF.

V usage is TRBV6-6 and J usage is TRBJ2-3; TRBD2 agrees at 14 bases. The V gene end was trimmed by 6 bases and the J gene end by 4 bases; junction bases not matched to a gene: 15. Germline assignment: CDR1 MNHNY and CDR2 SVGAGI (reference sequence). This CDR3 region has 19 residues. The CDR3 protein is CASRRESGTSGSKADTQYF. CDR3 bases: TGTGCCAGCAGACGAGAATCCGGGACTAGCGGGAGCAAAGCAGATACGCAGTATTTT.

The J gene is TRBJ1-4, the V gene TRBV6-5, with a tentative D call TRBD1 (6 bases). The CDR3 is 13 amino acids. The V and J ends lost 10 bases and 8 bases respectively, with 17 bases between them. CDR1 MNHEY and CDR2 SVGAGI come from the germline V gene. CDR3 bases: TGTGCCACCACCGGGACAATCCGGGAAAAACTGTTTTTT. Protein sequence: CATTGTIREKLFF.

V is TRBV4-3 and J is TRBJ1-4; D possibly corresponds to TRBD1 (5 bases). The CDR3 extends over 17 amino acids. The germline gives CDR1 LGHNA, CDR2 YSLEER. Trimming removed 1 base at V and 8 bases at J, with 20 bases between. The DNA for the CDR3 is TGCGCCAGCAGCCAAGCCTCCCCGGGACTCATTCGGGAAAAACTGTTTTTT. Protein sequence: CASSQASPGLIREKLFF.

The chain joins TRBV3-1 (or the pseudogene TRBV3-2) to TRBJ2-7; weak D call: TRBD1 (6 bases). The V gene's germline CDR1 is LGHDT and CDR2 YNNKEL (reference sequence). This CDR3 spans 13 amino acids. The V end lost 8 bases, the J end lost 2 bases, and 13 bases lay between the germline ends. CDR3: CASRAQGTYEQYF. The CDR3 nucleotides read TGTGCCAGCCGGGCACAGGGCACCTACGAGCAGTACTTC.

The V and J genes are TRBV27 and TRBJ1-5, with TRBD1 as a possible D gene (6 bases). The CDR3 spans 15 residues. Trimming left V 7 bases short and J 14 bases short, with 27 bases between. Germline-derived CDR1 and CDR2 are MNHEY and SMNVEV (reference sequence). CDR3 bases: TGTGCCAGCAAGCCCTTAGGGGGACAATTGCTCCTTGAGCATTTT. Protein: CASKPLGGQLLLEHF.